This T cell receptor (beta chain) emerged from a study of blood T cell repertoires in COVID-19. Across the whole study: The United States, Italy and Spain provided the acute and convalescent COVID-19 samples. Sample material is recorded as cDNA or gDNA derived from T cells, B-cell-depleted T cells, or PBMCs.

CDR3 length: 13 residues. The V gene lost 6 bases and the J gene lost 5 bases, with 8 bases spanning the gap. Under the authors' procedure: Reference gene primer amplification in the assay estimated nucleated cell counts. Assay used: immunoSEQ multiplex PCR; TCRdb lists only in-frame clones, some missing. V and J calls and clone size are as listed in that table; D and trimming were resolved from the DNA. The sample shows about 100,000 clones, around nine tenths of them seen only once. The sequence was collected from an older man with acute or convalescent COVID-19. This chain joins TRBV12-3 or TRBV12-4 and TRBJ2-6, with D hard to call. Sequences were obtained from peripheral blood. The CDR3 sequence: CASSLSWANVLTF. In DNA, the CDR3 is TGTGCCAGCAGCCTATCTTGGGCCAACGTCCTGACTTTC.